One sample yielded the 12 T cell receptor beta chains listed below, sequenced in a study of cytomegalovirus exposure and HLA in healthy donors. Both 60 Vbeta primers and 13 Jbeta primers went into the PCR. Clones were read by immunoSEQ multiplex PCR, and TCRdb kept only the in-frame ones, dropping some. The table lists 150,000 to 200,000 clones, roughly 79% of them singletons. Sequencing was done on a sample of PBMCs. The receptors shown here come from a middle-aged woman in good health and CMV-seronegative.

The sample holds a few counts of this clone. V gene TRBV5-5 combines with J gene TRBJ1-5; D call uncertain. This CDR3 has 12 amino acids. CDR1 is SGHKS and CDR2 is YYEKEE in the germline V gene (reference sequence). Trimming removed 4 bases from V and 4 bases from J, with 6 bases in between. CDR3 amino acids: CASSQINQPQHF. In nucleotides, the CDR3 is TGTGCCAGCAGCCAGATTAATCAGCCCCAGCATTTT. Together with reference TRBV5-5 and TRBJ1-5, the CDR3 gives the full variable domain: DAGVTQSPTHLIKTRGQQVTLRCSPISGHKSVSWYQQVLGQGPQFIFQYYEKEERGRGNFPDRFSARQFPNYSSELNVNALLLGDSALYLCASSQINQPQHFGDGTRLSIL.

This chain connects TRBV12-5 to TRBJ1-1; D is unclear. Germline CDR1 and CDR2: LGHNT and FRNRAP. Deletions cut 0 bases from V and 3 bases from J, with 2 bases between. The CDR3 runs to 12 residues. CDR3 protein: CASGLVDTEAFF. In nucleotides, the CDR3 is TGTGCTAGTGGTTTGGTCGACACTGAAGCTTTCTTT.

The chain is built from TRBV2 and TRBJ2-7, with 14 bases matching TRBD2. V was clipped by 6 bases and J by 7 bases; unmatched bases: 5. The CDR3 is 14 residues long. The germline V gene encodes CDR1 SNHLY and CDR2 FYNNEI. CDR3 loop: CASRSGLAGAEQYF. DNA of the CDR3: TGTGCCAGCAGGTCGGGACTAGCGGGAGCGGAGCAGTACTTC.

The chain recombines TRBV28 with TRBJ2-3; D is uncertain. Germline V gene sequence: CDR1 MDHEN, CDR2 SYDVKM. This CDR3 is built from 17 residues. Trimming took off 5 bases at V and 2 bases at J, with 20 bases between the two ends. CDR3 sequence reads: CASSDPRGSSNTDTQYF. CDR3 DNA sequence: TGTGCCAGCAGTGATCCCCGCGGATCATCTAACACAGATACGCAGTATTTT.

This chain links TRBV18 with TRBJ1-1, with 11 nucleotides matching TRBD1. Per germline, CDR1 KGHSH and CDR2 LQKENI. The trim removed 3 bases at V and 4 bases at J, leaving 13 bases unmatched. The CDR3 is made up of 18 amino acids. DNA of the CDR3: TGTGCCAGCTCACCCCGAGCTCCCGGGACAGGGGGAGTCACTGAAGCTTTCTTT. As protein: CASSPRAPGTGGVTEAFF.

J is TRBJ2-7 and V is TRBV27, with a possible D match to TRBD2 (7 bases). This CDR3 is 17 amino acids long. CDR1 is MNHEY, CDR2 SMNVEV, per germline (reference sequence). Trimming shortened V by 4 bases and J by 2 bases, and 21 bases separated the two germline ends. The CDR3 sequence: CASSSDRGRGRTYEQYF. The CDR3 DNA reads as TGTGCCAGCAGTTCCGACCGGGGGCGGGGGAGGACCTACGAGCAGTACTTC.

V is TRBV18 and J is TRBJ2-7; 7 bases align to TRBD2. V lost 0 bases to trimming and J lost 0 bases; unmatched junction nucleotides: 5. There are 16 residues in the CDR3. Germline V CDR1 and CDR2: KGHSH, LQKENI. The CDR3 is CASSPPAGVSSYEQYF. The CDR3 nucleotides are TGTGCCAGCTCACCACCGGCGGGAGTAAGCTCCTACGAGCAGTACTTC.

The CDR3 sequence is CASSPIVAGELFF. The CDR3 nucleotides are TGTGCCAGCTCCCCGATAGTGGCCGGGGAGCTGTTTTTT. The gene calls are TRBV18 and TRBJ2-2, with no clear D. The CDR3 is 13 amino acids. V shed 6 bases and J shed 6 bases, with 11 bases lying between them. The germline gives CDR1 KGHSH, CDR2 LQKENI.

V and J are TRBV20-1 and TRBJ2-7, with no clear D. CDR1 and CDR2 (germline): DFQATT, SNEGSKA (reference sequence). The CDR3 extends over 11 amino acids. The V and J ends lost 2 bases and 6 bases respectively, with 8 bases between them. The CDR3 DNA sequence: TGCAGTGCTAGACCCTCGAGCGAGCAGTACTTC. Amino acid sequence: CSARPSSEQYF.

V gene TRBV2 combines with J gene TRBJ1-2; D remains ambiguous. Deletions cut 6 bases from V and 1 base from J, with 15 bases between. The CDR3 extends over 15 amino acids. CDR1 is SNHLY and CDR2 is FYNNEI in the germline V gene. CDR3 in amino acids: CASSSMERINYGYTF. Here the CDR3 DNA reads TGTGCCAGCAGCTCCATGGAGCGCATTAACTATGGCTACACCTTC.

The chain carries TRBV5-6 and TRBJ2-1, with TRBD1 matching over 7 bases. The CDR3 is 17 residues long. After removal of 2 bases from V and 4 bases from J, the junction contained 12 bases not matched to a gene. Germline CDR1 is SGHDT and CDR2 is YYEEEE. CDR3: CASSFLGGAEGYNEQFF. CDR3 bases: TGTGCCAGCAGCTTCCTAGGGGGCGCAGAGGGGTACAATGAGCAGTTCTTC.

The chain recombines TRBV9 with TRBJ2-1; 10 bases are shared with TRBD2. CDR1 and CDR2 from the germline V gene are SGDLS and YYNGEE. The CDR3 covers 16 residues. V gave up 3 bases and J gave up 8 bases; unmatched junction bases: 11. The CDR3 protein is CASSAGLASRGDEQFF. The CDR3 DNA is TGTGCCAGCAGCGCGGGACTAGCGAGTCGGGGGGATGAGCAGTTCTTC.